This TCR beta chain derives from a study of T cells in Graves' hyperthyroidism and ophthalmopathy. This clonotype was counted at least ten times. RNA transcripts were the template for amplifying TCR beta CDR3 regions. The HTBI primer set drove a first-round RT-PCR of the TCR CDR3. One entry per CDR3 protein results from TCRdb running MiXCR on the multiplex PCR reads. The data hold 500,000 to 550,000 distinct CDR3 sequences, with around 21% observed a single time. Germline CDR1 is MDHEN and CDR2 is SYDVKM. This CDR3 has 15 residues. V was shortened by 6 bases and J by 2 bases, with 17 bases between the two germline ends.

This clonotype was sampled from a man younger than 30 with Graves' hyperthyroidism. V and J are TRBV28 and TRBJ2-7; possibly TRBD1 for D (6 bases). The specimen sequenced was blood. The CDR3 DNA sequence: TGTGCCAGCAGGTATCACAAGGGGGATACCTACGAGCAGTACTTC. This encodes CASRYHKGDTYEQYF.